Listed below are T cell receptor beta chains from one sample, sequenced in a study of OX40 agonist ivuxolimab in advanced cancers. The assay was immunoSEQ multiplex PCR, and TCRdb's table has in-frame clones only and misses some. The profile covers 99,000 or so clones, with 85% to 95% appearing a single time and around 0.3% taken by the ten largest. The source material was CD4+ or CD8+ T cells sorted from blood, sampled in a trial of the OX40 agonist ivuxolimab. The receptors come from an adult with an advanced solid tumor such as melanoma, head and neck, liver or kidney cancer. CDR3s include the opening cysteine and the closing phenylalanine or tryptophan. D genes are given only for firm matches. Size is stated for part of the rows, as once, few or many counts, or as a class when the clone is expanded.

CDR3aa	CDR3nt	j_gene	abundance	d_gene	v_gene
CASNRDSSYNEQFF	TGTGCCAGCAACCGGGACAGTTCCTACAATGAGCAGTTCTTC	TRBJ2-1	-	TRBD1	TRBV28
CASSTQEQRAFF	TGTGCCAGCAGCACGCAGGAGCAGCGGGCTTTCTTT	TRBJ1-1	-	-	TRBV11-3
CASSTTGSNQPQHF	TGTGCCAGTAGTACGACAGGAAGCAATCAGCCCCAGCATTTT	TRBJ1-5	-	-	TRBV19
CASSTDRPFNTEAFF	TGTGCCAGCAGTACAGACAGACCCTTTAACACTGAAGCTTTCTTT	TRBJ1-1	-	-	TRBV7-9
CASSDSFPGTQYF	TGTGCCAGCAGTGACTCGTTTCCGGGTACGCAGTATTTT	TRBJ2-3	-	-	TRBV6-4
CTSSQVYRVVPYEQYF	TGCACCAGCAGCCAAGTCTATCGGGTTGTCCCCTACGAGCAGTACTTC	TRBJ2-7	-	-	TRBV1
CASSGSGGAEGEQFF	TGCGCCAGCAGCGGGAGCGGGGGGGCTGAAGGTGAGCAGTTCTTC	TRBJ2-1	-	TRBD2	TRBV5-1
CAISETSGGAWDTQYF	TGTGCCATCAGTGAGACTAGCGGGGGGGCATGGGATACGCAGTATTTT	TRBJ2-3	-	TRBD2	TRBV10-3
CASTPPFSYNEQFF	TGTGCCAGCACTCCGCCCTTCTCCTACAATGAGCAGTTCTTC	TRBJ2-1	-	-	TRBV2
CASSWDRDGTGELFF	TGTGCCAGCAGCTGGGACAGGGACGGCACCGGGGAGCTGTTTTTT	TRBJ2-2	-	TRBD1	TRBV7-6
CASSQIQETQYF	TGCGCCAGCAGCCAAATACAAGAGACCCAGTACTTC	TRBJ2-5	-	-	TRBV5-1
CASSPWRGRLDTEAFF	TGTGCCAGCTCACCTTGGAGGGGACGTTTAGACACTGAAGCTTTCTTT	TRBJ1-1	-	-	TRBV18
CASSFPTGTGTGELFF	TGCGCCAGCAGCTTTCCGACAGGAACTGGGACCGGGGAGCTGTTTTTT	TRBJ2-2	-	-	TRBV5-1
CASSRNPDGGTNEKLFF	TGCGCCAGCAGCCGAAACCCAGACGGGGGAACTAATGAAAAACTGTTTTTT	TRBJ1-4	-	-	TRBV4-3
CATSTDDRGRHQPQHF	TGTGCCACCAGCACAGACGACAGGGGCCGGCATCAGCCCCAGCATTTT	TRBJ1-5	-	TRBD1	TRBV15
CASSFPQLGESSYNEQFF	TGTGCCAGTAGTTTCCCCCAATTGGGGGAAAGCTCCTACAATGAGCAGTTCTTC	TRBJ2-1	-	-	TRBV19
CASTGGRGQPQHF	TGTGCCAGCACGGGGGGGCGAGGTCAGCCCCAGCATTTT	TRBJ1-5	-	-	TRBV6-6
CASSLAGLARTDTQYF	TGTGCCAGCAGCTTAGCGGGACTAGCCCGTACAGATACGCAGTATTTT	TRBJ2-3	-	TRBD2	TRBV7-9
CASSQGTAYQPQHF	TGTGCCAGCAGCCAAGGGACGGCCTATCAGCCCCAGCATTTT	TRBJ1-5	-	-	TRBV4-2
CASRRGPREKLFF	TGTGCCAGCAGACGGGGGCCCCGCGAAAAACTGTTTTTT	TRBJ1-4	-	-	TRBV6-5
CASSLGRERSRINNQPQHF	TGTGCCAGCAGCCTTGGCAGGGAGAGGTCGCGGATCAACAATCAGCCCCAGCATTTT	TRBJ1-5	-	-	TRBV28
CASSFSPLTRKSSYNEQFF	TGTGCCAGCAGCTTTTCTCCGCTTACGCGGAAGAGCTCCTACAATGAGCAGTTCTTC	TRBJ2-1	-	-	TRBV5-5
CSVALLPDLEGDEQFF	TGCAGCGTTGCTCTTTTGCCGGATTTAGAAGGGGATGAGCAGTTCTTC	TRBJ2-1	-	-	TRBV29-1
CASSKDRSNQPQHF	TGTGCCAGCAGTAAGGACAGGAGCAATCAGCCCCAGCATTTT	TRBJ1-5	-	TRBD1	TRBV6-5
CASSENAGEGQPQHF	TGTGCCAGCAGTGAAAACGCAGGGGAAGGACAGCCCCAGCATTTT	TRBJ1-5	once	-	TRBV6-1
CASSQGGLAGVRNEQFF	TGTGCCAGCAGCCAAGGGGGACTAGCGGGTGTCCGTAATGAGCAGTTCTTC	TRBJ2-1	-	TRBD2	TRBV14
CASSQRGRPSYNEQFF	TGTGCCAGCAGCCAGAGGGGGAGGCCCTCCTACAATGAGCAGTTCTTC	TRBJ2-1	once	-	TRBV7-2
CAAPGRLGEKLFF	TGTGCTGCTCCCGGGAGATTGGGCGAAAAACTGTTTTTT	TRBJ1-4	few	-	TRBV30
CASSLGGNIQYF	TGTGCCAGCAGCCTGGGGGGAAACATTCAGTACTTC	TRBJ2-4	-	-	TRBV2
CASSARQRMDTDTQYF	TGTGCCAGCAGTGCGCGACAGAGAATGGACACAGATACGCAGTATTTT	TRBJ2-3	-	-	TRBV6-1
CASSLGLATTDTQYF	TGTGCCAGCAGCTTAGGACTAGCGACCACAGATACGCAGTATTTT	TRBJ2-3	-	TRBD2	TRBV11-3
CASSYSTTGNGGYTF	TGTGCCAGCAGTTACTCGACGACAGGGAATGGCGGCTACACCTTC	TRBJ1-2	-	TRBD1	TRBV6-5
CASGPEWGGELFF	TGTGCTAGTGGGCCCGAGTGGGGCGGGGAGCTGTTTTTT	TRBJ2-2	once	-	TRBV12-5
CASSQLPGHLGEKLFF	TGTGCCAGCAGCCAGCTACCGGGACACTTAGGTGAAAAACTGTTTTTT	TRBJ1-4	few	-	TRBV4-2
CASSLAPNQETQYF	TGCGCCAGCAGCTTGGCCCCTAACCAAGAGACCCAGTACTTC	TRBJ2-5	-	-	TRBV5-1
CASTQEPNEQFF	TGTGCCAGCACCCAGGAACCTAATGAGCAGTTCTTC	TRBJ2-1	-	-	TRBV2
CASSLREVGPRHEQYF	TGCGCCAGCAGCTTGCGGGAAGTGGGGCCCCGCCACGAGCAGTACTTC	TRBJ2-7	-	-	TRBV5-1
CASSLSNSHYGYTF	TGTGCCAGCAGCTTAAGCAACAGCCACTATGGCTACACCTTC	TRBJ1-2	-	-	TRBV7-8
CASSEQYTEAFF	TGTGCCAGCAGTGAACAGTACACTGAAGCTTTCTTT	TRBJ1-1	-	-	TRBV6-1
CASRFGLSTDTQYF	TGTGCCAGTAGATTTGGCCTTAGCACAGATACGCAGTATTTT	TRBJ2-3	-	-	TRBV19
CASMVGSNSPLHF	TGTGCCAGCATGGTGGGCAGCAATTCACCCCTCCACTTT	TRBJ1-6	once	-	TRBV6-1
CASSQDPAQAYGYTF	TGTGCCAGCAGCCAAGATCCGGCACAGGCGTATGGCTACACCTTC	TRBJ1-2	-	-	TRBV4-2
CAIKGSGTVQETQYF	TGTGCCATCAAGGGATCCGGGACAGTCCAAGAGACCCAGTACTTC	TRBJ2-5	-	TRBD1	TRBV10-3
CASSTRGLDGYTF	TGTGCCAGCAGTACCAGGGGGCTTGATGGCTACACCTTC	TRBJ1-2	-	TRBD1	TRBV28
CASSYGLAGHQETQYF	TGTGCCAGCAGTTACGGACTAGCGGGTCATCAAGAGACCCAGTACTTC	TRBJ2-5	-	TRBD2	TRBV2
CAAPLAGGPSTGELFF	TGTGCCGCCCCACTAGCGGGAGGGCCCTCGACCGGGGAGCTGTTTTTT	TRBJ2-2	-	TRBD2	TRBV30
CASSEYGQSLAIKKHF	TGTGCCAGCAGTGAATACGGGCAAAGTTTAGCAATCAAAAAGCATTTT	TRBJ1-5	-	-	TRBV6-1
CASRWRAPTDTQYF	TGTGCCAGCCGGTGGCGAGCTCCCACAGATACGCAGTATTTT	TRBJ2-3	-	-	TRBV11-3
CAWRGQPNQPQHF	TGTGCCTGGAGGGGGCAGCCCAATCAGCCCCAGCATTTT	TRBJ1-5	-	-	TRBV30
CASSPGQGVNSNQPQHF	TGTGCCAGCAGTCCGGGACAGGGGGTGAATAGCAATCAGCCCCAGCATTTT	TRBJ1-5	-	TRBD1	TRBV28
CASSQEGGIQFF	TGTGCCAGCAGCCAAGAAGGGGGGATACAGTTCTTC	TRBJ2-1	-	-	TRBV4-2
CASSSGLAEETQYF	TGTGCCAGCAGCTCCGGCCTAGCGGAAGAGACCCAGTACTTC	TRBJ2-5	-	TRBD2	TRBV5-5
CASSFTGRGGNEQFF	TGTGCCAGCAGCTTTACGGGGCGAGGGGGCAATGAGCAGTTCTTC	TRBJ2-1	-	-	TRBV7-9
CASSPVGSGITGELFF	TGTGCCAGCTCACCAGTTGGGTCAGGGATCACCGGGGAGCTGTTTTTT	TRBJ2-2	-	-	TRBV18
CASRSVDGIEAFF	TGTGCCAGCAGATCAGTCGACGGAATTGAAGCTTTCTTT	TRBJ1-1	-	-	TRBV6-6